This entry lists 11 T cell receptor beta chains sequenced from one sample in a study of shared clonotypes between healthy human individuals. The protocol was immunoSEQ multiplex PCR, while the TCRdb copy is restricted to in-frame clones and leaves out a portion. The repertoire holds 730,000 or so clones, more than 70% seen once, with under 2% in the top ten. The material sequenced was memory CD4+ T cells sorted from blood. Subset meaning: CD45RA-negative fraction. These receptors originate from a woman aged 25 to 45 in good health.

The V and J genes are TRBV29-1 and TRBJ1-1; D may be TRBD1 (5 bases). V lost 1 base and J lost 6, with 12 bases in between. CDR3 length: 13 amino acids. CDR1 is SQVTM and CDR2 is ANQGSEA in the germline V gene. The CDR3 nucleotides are TGCAGCGTTGAAGGGGGACCCTCCCCTGAAGCTTTCTTT. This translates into CSVEGGPSPEAFF. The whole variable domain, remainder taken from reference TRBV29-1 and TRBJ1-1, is SAVISQKPSRDICQRGTSLTIQCQVDSQVTMMFWYRQQPGQSLTLIATANQGSEATYESGFVIDKFPISRPNLTFSTLTVSNMSPEDSSIYLCSVEGGPSPEAFFGQGTRLTVV.

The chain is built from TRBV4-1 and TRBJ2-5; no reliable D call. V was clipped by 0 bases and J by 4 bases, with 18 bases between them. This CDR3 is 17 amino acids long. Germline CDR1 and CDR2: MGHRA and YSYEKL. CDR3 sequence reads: CASSQDNSPLSGETQYF. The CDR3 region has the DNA TGCGCCAGCAGCCAAGACAACAGTCCTCTATCGGGAGAGACCCAGTACTTC.

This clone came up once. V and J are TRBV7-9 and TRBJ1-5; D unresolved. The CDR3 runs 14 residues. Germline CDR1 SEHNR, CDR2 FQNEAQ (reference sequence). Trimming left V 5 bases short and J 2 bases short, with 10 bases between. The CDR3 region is CASSPSNGNQPQHF. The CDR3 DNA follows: TGTGCCAGCAGCCCATCCAACGGCAATCAGCCCCAGCATTTT.

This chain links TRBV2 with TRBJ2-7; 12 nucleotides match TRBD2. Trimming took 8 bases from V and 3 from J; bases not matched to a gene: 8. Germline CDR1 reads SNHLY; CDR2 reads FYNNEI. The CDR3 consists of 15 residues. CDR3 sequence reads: CASGEGGLAGYEQYF. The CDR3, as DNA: TGTGCCAGCGGGGAGGGGGGACTAGCGGGCTACGAGCAGTACTTC.

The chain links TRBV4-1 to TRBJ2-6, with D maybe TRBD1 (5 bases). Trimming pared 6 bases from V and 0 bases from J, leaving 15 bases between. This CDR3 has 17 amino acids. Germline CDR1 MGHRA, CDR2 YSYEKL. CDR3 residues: CASSKDRFSSGANVLTF. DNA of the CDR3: TGCGCCAGCAGTAAAGACAGATTTTCCTCTGGGGCCAACGTCCTGACTTTC.

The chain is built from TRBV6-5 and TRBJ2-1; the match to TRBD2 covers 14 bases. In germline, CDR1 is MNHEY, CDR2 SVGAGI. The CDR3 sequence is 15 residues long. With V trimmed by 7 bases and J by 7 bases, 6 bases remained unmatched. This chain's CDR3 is CASTGLAGVWNEQFF. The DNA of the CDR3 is TGTGCCAGCACGGGACTAGCGGGAGTCTGGAATGAGCAGTTCTTC.

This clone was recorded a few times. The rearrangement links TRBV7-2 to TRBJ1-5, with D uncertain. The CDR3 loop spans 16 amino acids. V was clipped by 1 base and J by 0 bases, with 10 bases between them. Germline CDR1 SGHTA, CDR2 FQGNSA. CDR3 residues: CASSLDAVSSNQPQHF. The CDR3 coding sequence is TGTGCCAGCAGCTTAGATGCAGTCAGTAGCAATCAGCCCCAGCATTTT.

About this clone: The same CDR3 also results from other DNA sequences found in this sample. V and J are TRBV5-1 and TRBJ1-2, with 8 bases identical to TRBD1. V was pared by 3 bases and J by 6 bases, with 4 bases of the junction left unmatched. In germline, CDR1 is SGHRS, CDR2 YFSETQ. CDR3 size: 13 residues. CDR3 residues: CASSSQGADGYTF. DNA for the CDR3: TGCGCCAGCAGCTCTCAGGGGGCCGATGGCTACACCTTC. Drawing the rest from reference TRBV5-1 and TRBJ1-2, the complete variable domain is KAGVTQTPRYLIKTRGQQVTLSCSPISGHRSVSWYQQTPGQGLQFLFEYFSETQRNKGNFPGRFSGRQFSNSRSEMNVSTLELGDSALYLCASSSQGADGYTFGSGTRLTVV.

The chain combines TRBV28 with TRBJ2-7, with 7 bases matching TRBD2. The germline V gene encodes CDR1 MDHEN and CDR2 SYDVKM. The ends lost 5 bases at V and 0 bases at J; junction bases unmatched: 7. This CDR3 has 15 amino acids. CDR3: CASSPAGESSYEQYF. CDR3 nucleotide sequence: TGTGCCAGCAGTCCGGCGGGGGAGAGCTCCTACGAGCAGTACTTC.

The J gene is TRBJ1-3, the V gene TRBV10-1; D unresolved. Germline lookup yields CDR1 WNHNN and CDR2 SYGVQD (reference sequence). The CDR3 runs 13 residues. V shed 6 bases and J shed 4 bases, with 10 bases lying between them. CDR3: CASRIGGGNTIYF. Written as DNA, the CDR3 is TGCGCCAGCAGGATAGGAGGAGGAAACACCATATATTTT.

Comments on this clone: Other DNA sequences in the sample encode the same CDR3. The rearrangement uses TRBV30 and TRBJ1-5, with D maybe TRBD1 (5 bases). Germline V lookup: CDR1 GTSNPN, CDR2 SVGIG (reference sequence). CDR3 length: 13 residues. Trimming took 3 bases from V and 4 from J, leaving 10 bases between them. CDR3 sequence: CAWSRQGNQPQHF. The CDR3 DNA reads TGTGCCTGGAGCCGCCAGGGAAATCAGCCCCAGCATTTT.